The entry below describes one T cell receptor beta chain. Its target antigen remains unknown. In total, 500 to 700 healthy bone marrow donors made up the cohort. At the time of sampling, all cohort members were nominally healthy, though unrecorded immune exposures were likely present. The donor was CMV seropositive and was included in the group of approximately 310 seropositive cohort members. A peripheral blood sample was collected from each donor, and TCR beta sequencing was performed on peripheral blood mononuclear cells. The Qiagen DNeasy Blood Extraction Kit was used to extract genomic DNA from the blood cell samples. The data were obtained in a study of cytomegalovirus exposure and HLA in healthy donors (dated by TCRdb to between 2016 and 2019). Study-wide context: In an earlier analysis of roughly 590 of the donors, 276 Gb of sequence data and 90 million to 120 million unique TCR beta sequences from about 190 million T cells were reported. A separate validation cohort of roughly 110 different subjects was used in addition to the approximately 700-subject first cohort. The T cell repertoires of around 730 subjects were profiled by immunosequencing and related to cytomegalovirus serostatus. Alongside the repertoire data, information on donor age, sex, ethnicity and CMV serostatus was compiled. All discovery cohort repertoires had been generated using a single sequencing platform. The study was designed to test whether signatures of past pathogen exposure could be identified by cataloging public T cell receptors. Among some 400 genotyped donors of the cohort, an average of roughly 240,000 unique TCR beta nucleotide sequences were sequenced per donor, roughly a sixth of them non-productive. Roughly 300 gigabases of sequencing data and tens of millions of unique TCR sequences made up an early release that covered fewer than 650 HLA-typed donors. In an earlier analysis of 500 to 650 of the donors, high-throughput TCR beta sequencing was used to judge whether each TCR beta V gene segment behaved as functional or pseudogenic. Typing coverage differed by locus: A, B, C, DRB1 and DQB1 were typed in roughly 629-640 donors, DQA1 in about 500, DPA1 in 606, and DPB1 in 472. In a later analysis, previously published TCR beta repertoires from 666 donors were re-analyzed and high-resolution HLA genotyping was added so that TCR occurrence patterns could be studied. In the later analysis, no new phenotypic data were used to find candidate immune exposures; instead, reliance was placed on TCR beta sequences and their occurrence across donors. The genetic ancestry cluster associated with self-reported Caucasian donors included about 84% of the 300 to 400 genotyped donors. HLA typing included class I and class II loci at four-digit resolution. Genome-wide SNP genotypes for about 60% of the roughly 700 donors were used in a later genetic analysis, which treated that subset as a discovery cohort. To predict cytomegalovirus infection status, the study brought together high-throughput TCR immunosequencing, statistical association of individual TCRs with disease status, and machine learning. A handful of DR-DQ haplotypes were handled as single units for association and clustering because linkage in the cohort was strong. Broader findings and caveats from the paper: Three of the identified cytomegalovirus-associated TCR beta chains were confirmed in vitro to be specific for cytomegalovirus antigens. Specific HLA alleles were associated with roughly 16,000 TCR beta sequences at a false discovery rate of 0.05 in a later analysis. The only immune exposure information available for the cohort was CMV serostatus. HLA typing was unavailable for some donors at each locus, so association tests used only the typed subset. In a later analysis, the rate of TCR association differed among HLA loci, with DRB1 alleles having the most associated TCRs and HLA-C alleles having the fewest. While some public TCRs were present in many individuals, most TCR sequences turned up only very rarely across donors. Most CMV-associated TCR beta chains appeared to be HLA-restricted in a later analysis, and the HLA associations seemed to be driven largely by CMV exposure. Cytomegalovirus status was reported to be diagnosed by the classifier with high specificity and sensitivity in both the original and validation cohorts. Presence/absence analyses assumed roughly uniform sequencing depth across donors, an assumption that may not hold. When HLA alleles, especially DR and DQ, strongly co-occurred, TCR associations were difficult to assign to individual alleles. The study listed over 150 TCR beta chains as associated with cytomegalovirus. An association between a missense DCLRE1C variant and V-gene and J-gene trimming of TCR beta chains was found in a later genetic analysis and replicated in an independent cohort. In this cohort, only TCR beta chains were sequenced, and detectable features were limited by the absence of alpha or paired-chain data. Compared with the roughly 720-donor mean, donors in an Asian-associated ancestry cluster had fewer N-insertions in productive TCRs, according to a later genetic analysis. Several of the top co-occurrence clusters appeared to be linked to parvovirus B19, influenza, CMV and Epstein-Barr virus, according to a later analysis. In an earlier analysis of under 600 of the donors, most TCR beta V segments were observed in productive rearrangements about 90% or about 30% of the time, broadly matching IMGT annotations. A cluster of highly shared sequence variants was judged likely to represent a technical artifact of the sequencing pipeline. About 17 rarely observed V segments, including chromosome 9 orphons, were excluded from the earlier analysis of approximately 600 of the donors because counts were too low. A further reported finding was that TCR beta sequences accurately predicted the HLA-A and HLA-B alleles for most subjects in the first cohort. A later analysis found that HLA-associated TCR beta chains were more clonally expanded and had lower generation probabilities than equally common non-associated chains. The authors suggested that the approach could potentially be extended to other disease states and immunological phenotypes. Linkage disequilibrium might explain the correlated functional status among segregating V segments, but an unknown experimental factor could not be ruled out.

Libraries were made using the immunoSEQ multiplex PCR assay. For the multiplex PCR, a mixture combining 60 forward primers for TCR Vbeta segments and 13 reverse primers for TCR Jbeta segments was used. The CDR3 region of rearranged TCR beta genes was amplified from genomic DNA by a multiplex PCR assay. Amplified TCR beta libraries were sequenced as 87-base-pair reads on the Illumina HiSeq System. In the authors' own workflow: In a later analysis, about 80 million unique TCR beta chains were counted across the 650 to 750 repertoires, and approximately 11 million of these chains were shared by at least two donors. Raw reads were error-corrected and collapsed into unique sequences with a nearest-neighbor algorithm that merged closely related sequences to remove PCR and sequencing errors. CDR3 sequences were aligned to IMGT reference sequences to assign V, D and J gene segments. Each retained sequence needed at least a six-nucleotide match to both a V gene segment and a J gene segment. A rearrangement counted as productive if the CDR3 had no stop codons and remained in frame with V and J, and every other rearrangement counted as non-productive. CDR3 was defined according to IMGT convention as the region running from the second conserved V-encoded cysteine to the conserved J-encoded phenylalanine. The earlier analysis of 500 to 650 of the donors excluded any sequence lacking an unambiguous match to a single V gene segment. An earlier analysis of 500 to 700 of the donors classified V segments as functional when productive rearrangements were above 56.7% and as segregating when the standard deviation between donors was above 5%. A statistical classification framework was built to diagnose cytomegalovirus status from the catalog of TCR beta chain sequences. A later analysis assigned V and J genes by comparing TCR nucleotide sequences with IMGT/GENE-DB human TR gene sequences. The TCRdist pipeline was used in a later analysis to assign CDR3 sequences and most-parsimonious VDJ recombination scenarios. A later analysis defined each TCR beta chain by its CDR3 amino acid sequence plus V-gene family, and excluded reads lacking a unique V-gene family. To address suspected cross-contamination and a sequencing artifact, a later analysis removed roughly 580 highly shared, low-generation-probability nucleotide sequences. A later analysis calculated a clonal expansion index for each public chain from normalized within-repertoire ranks of inferred template counts. In a later analysis, generation probabilities were computed with a VDJ recombination model fitted to out-of-frame rearrangements, and the resulting probabilities were checked against IGoR. In a later analysis, hypergeometric tests were used to score TCR-TCR, TCR-HLA and TCR-CMV co-occurrence, with a repertoire-size bias correction applied to TCR pairs. In a later analysis, false discovery rates were estimated by permuting HLA or CMV assignments 20 times. A later analysis grouped co-occurring TCRs with DBSCAN, adding TCRdist sequence similarity when clustering within HLA-allele-positive subsets. Co-occurrence clustering excluded repertoires with fewer than 30,000 or more than 120,000 public chains, plus five with anomalous nucleotide sharing. Drawn from immuneACCESS, this table holds only the in-frame rearrangements with V and J called that TCRdb kept. Clones are partly lost; checked studies trace under half to an unresolved V gene and leave the rest unexplained. D and trimming were read from the DNA, whereas the V and J calls and clone size are those reported in that table. The sample's table covers 55,000 or so clones. Together, the top ten hold roughly 11% of the sample.

The source material was PBMCs. This TCR derives from a woman aged 45-60 years in good health and CMV-seropositive.

The CDR3 in this case is CASSSRGSNTGELFF. The nucleotides read TGTGCCAGCAGCTCGCGGGGGTCGAACACCGGGGAGCTGTTTTTT. Recombination linked TRBV7-9 to TRBJ2-2; TRBD2 lines up with 7 middle nucleotides. According to the germline V gene (reference sequence), CDR1 reads SEHNR and CDR2 reads FQNEAQ. For this chain, trimming is 4 bases at the V end and 0 bases at the J end, and the number of junction bases without a gene match is 2. The CDR3 starts with the cysteine, ends with the phenylalanine, and has 15 residues. Here the CDR3 DNA is all that survives: 45 bases in frame from base 1.